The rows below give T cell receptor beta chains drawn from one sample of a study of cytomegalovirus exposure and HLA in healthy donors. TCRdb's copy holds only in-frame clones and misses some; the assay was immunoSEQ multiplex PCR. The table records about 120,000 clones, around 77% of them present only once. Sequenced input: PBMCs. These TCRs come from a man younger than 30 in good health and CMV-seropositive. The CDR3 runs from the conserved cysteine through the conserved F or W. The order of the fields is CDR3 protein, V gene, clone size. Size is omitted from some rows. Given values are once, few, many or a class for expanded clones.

CDR3: CASSQLQGMAEQYF
V: TRBV4-2
size: once

CDR3: CASSSPGSPMNTEAFF
V: TRBV28
size: -

CDR3: CASSPQMGTDTQYF
V: TRBV7-9
size: -

CDR3: CASSLDAGGLAEAFF
V: TRBV11-2
size: few

CDR3: CASSYQDQRGAGAFF
V: TRBV6-5
size: -

CDR3: CASSLQWNTEAFF
V: TRBV7-6
size: -

CDR3: CASSENGRGGQPQHF
V: TRBV2
size: -

CDR3: CASSQVGLAGYTF
V: TRBV4-1
size: -

CDR3: CASSRRLAGDSYNEQFF
V: TRBV27
size: few

CDR3: CASSGTGGTGREQYF
V: TRBV9
size: few

CDR3: CASSYWGAVSGNTIYF
V: TRBV5-6
size: -

CDR3: CASSLSAGGPQEQYF
V: TRBV5-1
size: -

CDR3: CSVGGGERDGYTF
V: TRBV29-1
size: -

CDR3: CASSLSSGLGSSGANVLTF
V: TRBV7-3
size: -

CDR3: CASSVEGDAEAFF
V: TRBV9
size: few

CDR3: CASSLVLASQTYEQYF
V: TRBV7-9
size: once

CDR3: CASSLDPESSYNEQFF
V: TRBV11-2
size: medium-sized

CDR3: CASREVDTEAFF
V: TRBV19
size: -

CDR3: CASSHRETQYF
V: TRBV7-2
size: few

CDR3: CASSSHLAGGGYEQFF
V: TRBV27
size: -

CDR3: CASSLQGGNQPQHF
V: TRBV5-1
size: -

CDR3: CSVEAGTSGSDTQYF
V: TRBV29-1
size: -

CDR3: CSVEGTDYNEQFF
V: TRBV29-1
size: -

CDR3: CASKGAARGENTEAFF
V: TRBV2
size: few

CDR3: CASSEERGGTDTQYF
V: TRBV6-1
size: few

CDR3: CASSAGQGSYEQYF
V: TRBV13
size: -

CDR3: CASSELAGSYNEQFF
V: TRBV6-1
size: -

CDR3: CASSLGRAGTQYNSPLHF
V: TRBV7-2
size: -

CDR3: CASSAQGQGFDEQYF
V: TRBV9
size: -

CDR3: CASSEGTGKNIQYF
V: TRBV6-1
size: -

CDR3: CASSYSWTGINYGYTF
V: TRBV6-5
size: -

CDR3: CASSPTRGTGYQETQYF
V: TRBV18
size: -

CDR3: CASSSTMGQMNTEAFF
V: TRBV6-5
size: -

CDR3: CASSPGLAPGEETQYF
V: TRBV5-4
size: -

CDR3: CASSLETRLLNEQFF
V: TRBV7-6
size: -